The rows below give T cell receptor beta chains drawn from one sample of a study of cytomegalovirus exposure and HLA in healthy donors. Data came from immunoSEQ multiplex PCR; TCRdb stores just in-frame clones and leaves some out. The sample shows 140,000 or so clones, roughly 80% of them seen only once. Sequenced sample: PBMCs. All receptors come from a male donor in good health and CMV-seronegative. Both conserved end residues are part of each CDR3. The order of the fields is D gene, clone size, J gene, V gene, CDR3 protein, CDR3 DNA. A D gene is named only where the DNA matches it firmly. Expanded clones are given a class, and other clones once, few, many or no size at all.

- - TRBJ2-1 TRBV6-4 CASSDQGFHNEQFF TGTGCCAGCAGTGACCAGGGTTTCCATAATGAGCAGTTCTTC
- - TRBJ2-7 TRBV9 CASSDGGVGEQYF TGTGCCAGCAGCGACGGAGGGGTTGGGGAGCAGTACTTC
TRBD1 - TRBJ1-1 TRBV7-9 CASSSPIGPTGRTEAFF TGTGCCAGCAGCTCCCCAATAGGACCGACAGGGCGGACTGAAGCTTTCTTT
TRBD2 - TRBJ2-3 TRBV30 CAWSRSGLSTDTQYF TGTGCCTGGAGTCGTAGCGGGCTTAGCACAGATACGCAGTATTTT
TRBD2 - TRBJ2-7 TRBV27 CASSLSRTSGTEQYF TGTGCCAGCAGTTTATCTAGGACTAGCGGTACCGAGCAGTACTTC
- - TRBJ2-7 TRBV4-2 CASSQHVGLRLYEQYF TGTGCCAGCAGCCAGCACGTGGGACTGAGGTTGTACGAGCAGTACTTC
TRBD1 - TRBJ2-2 TRBV9 CASSVPEQGADTGELFF TGTGCCAGCAGCGTACCCGAACAGGGGGCGGACACCGGGGAGCTGTTTTTT
TRBD1 - TRBJ1-4 TRBV6-5 CASSSGQGGEKLFF TGTGCCAGCAGTAGCGGACAGGGTGGGGAAAAACTGTTTTTT
TRBD1 few TRBJ1-6 TRBV19 CASKRVARGSPLHF TGTGCCAGTAAACGAGTGGCCAGGGGGTCACCCCTCCACTTT
- once TRBJ2-7 TRBV29-1 CSALTDSYEQYF TGCAGCGCTTTGACTGACTCCTACGAGCAGTACTTC
TRBD1 - TRBJ1-3 TRBV6-5 CASSWTGDSGNTIYF TGTGCCAGCAGTTGGACAGGGGATTCTGGAAACACCATATATTTT
- - TRBJ1-2 TRBV28 CASSLPVGSGRYGYTF TGTGCCAGCAGTTTACCCGTGGGTAGCGGGCGCTATGGCTACACCTTC
TRBD1 - TRBJ2-2 TRBV6-6 CASRPGQGRSGELFF TGTGCCAGCAGGCCGGGACAGGGACGTTCCGGGGAGCTGTTTTTT
TRBD2 - TRBJ2-3 TRBV19 CASGGTSRSTQYF TGTGCCAGTGGGGGGACTAGCCGTAGTACGCAGTATTTT
- few TRBJ2-5 TRBV6-5 CASSYSSRETQYF TGTGCCAGCAGTTACTCGAGTCGAGAGACCCAGTACTTC
- - TRBJ2-7 TRBV7-3 CASSLTAGLIYEQYF TGTGCCAGCAGCTTGACGGCTGGGCTTATCTACGAGCAGTACTTC
- - TRBJ2-1 TRBV7-6 CASSLTGSSYNEQFF TGTGCCAGCAGCTTAACCGGGAGTTCCTACAATGAGCAGTTCTTC
TRBD1 - TRBJ1-2 TRBV7-9 CSSSWGQDNGYTF TGTTCCAGCAGCTGGGGACAGGATAATGGCTACACCTTC
TRBD1 - TRBJ1-3 TRBV28 CASSLNSGTGRNTIYF TGTGCCAGCAGTTTAAATTCCGGGACAGGGAGGAACACCATATATTTT
- few TRBJ2-1 TRBV7-6 CASSFRVLGAMNEQFF TGTGCCAGCAGCTTCAGAGTTTTGGGGGCGATGAATGAGCAGTTCTTC